The rows below give T cell receptor beta chains drawn from one sample of a study of spatial heterogeneity in lung cancer. TCRdb passed the 5' RACE reads through MiXCR, listing each CDR3 protein once. This sample has 60,000 to 80,000 distinct CDR3 sequences; about 14% occur once, and the top ten carry 7.2%. This specimen consisted of PBMCs, obtained at surgery. The origin of the receptors is a male donor with early-stage non-small cell lung cancer. CDR3s include the opening cysteine and the closing phenylalanine or tryptophan. A D gene is named only where the DNA matches it firmly. Rows may omit the clone size; those that give it use once, few, many or a size class.

>few|NA|TRBV6-2/TRBV6-3|TRBJ1-2
TGTGCCAGCAGTTACTTCCAGGGAGGGAACTATGGCTACACCTTC
CASSYFQGGNYGYTF
>NA|NA|TRBV11-3|TRBJ1-1
TGTGCCAGCAGCCCCTCCCCGACACCAAACACTGAAGCTTTCTTT
CASSPSPTPNTEAFF
>many|NA|TRBV5-1|TRBJ2-5
TGCGCCAGCAGCCTTATCGGGACCGCCGAAGAGACCCAGTACTTC
CASSLIGTAEETQYF
>NA|NA|TRBV7-3|TRBJ2-1
TGTGCCAGCGCCGGCCCTTCCCTCAATGAGCAGTTCTTC
CASAGPSLNEQFF
>few|TRBD1|TRBV12-3/TRBV12-4|TRBJ1-1
TGTGCCAGCAGTAACAGGGGGAACACTGAAGCTTTCTTT
CASSNRGNTEAFF
>NA|TRBD1|TRBV5-1|TRBJ2-1
TGCGCCAGCAGCTTGGAGGGGGCCCACAATGAGCAGTTCTTC
CASSLEGAHNEQFF
>many|NA|TRBV3-1|TRBJ2-7
TGTGCCAGCAGCCAAGTAGAGGACGAGCAGTACTTC
CASSQVEDEQYF
>few|NA|TRBV5-1|TRBJ1-2
TGCGCCAGCAGCTTCGACGCTGACTATGGCTACACCTTC
CASSFDADYGYTF
>few|TRBD2|TRBV6-2/TRBV6-3|TRBJ2-3
TGTGCCAGCAGTTACGAGGGCCGCGGGGGGCAGTATTTT
CASSYEGRGGQYF
>many|TRBD2|TRBV7-9|TRBJ2-3
TGTGCCAGCAGCTCCCGGGCGGCTAGCGGGGCCTCCACAGATACGCAGTATTTT
CASSSRAASGASTDTQYF
>many|TRBD1|TRBV27|TRBJ1-1
TGTGCCAGCTCTAAACACCCCACAGGGGCCAACACTGAAGCTTTCTTT
CASSKHPTGANTEAFF
>few|NA|TRBV11-2|TRBJ2-5
TGTGCCAGCAGCCCCACAACAGCTAGCTACCAAGAGACCCAGTACTTC
CASSPTTASYQETQYF
>many|NA|TRBV7-9|TRBJ1-1
TGTGCCAGCAGAGAAGGGGTCACTGAAGCTTTCTTT
CASREGVTEAFF
>few|NA|TRBV19|TRBJ1-1
TGTGCCAGTAGTATAAACAGGAACACTGAAGCTTTCTTT
CASSINRNTEAFF
>NA|NA|TRBV18|TRBJ1-1
TGTGCCAGCTCACCGTTAACGGTAGACACTGAAGCTTTCTTT
CASSPLTVDTEAFF
>many|NA|TRBV10-3|TRBJ1-4
TGTGCCGTCCGGGACACTCGGGAAAAACTGTTTTTT
CAVRDTREKLFF
>few|TRBD1|TRBV6-2/TRBV6-3|TRBJ1-4
TGTGCCAGCAGCCGGGACAGCTGGAATGAAAAACTGTTTTTT
CASSRDSWNEKLFF
>few|TRBD2|TRBV6-2/TRBV6-3|TRBJ2-3
TGTGCCAGCAGTTCGGCGGGAGTTGATACGCAGTATTTT
CASSSAGVDTQYF
>NA|NA|TRBV19|TRBJ1-2
TGTGCCAGTAGTACTATGGACGGATATGGCTACACCTTC
CASSTMDGYGYTF
>NA|TRBD1|TRBV6-6|TRBJ2-5
TGTGCCAGCAGTTACGACCTTCCAGGGACAGGGCCTCAAGAGACCCAGTACTTC
CASSYDLPGTGPQETQYF
>few|TRBD1|TRBV12-3/TRBV12-4|TRBJ2-3
TGTGCCAGCAGTAGGGACAGCCTCAGCTCAGATACGCAGTATTTT
CASSRDSLSSDTQYF
>few|TRBD2|TRBV20-1|TRBJ2-2
TGCAGTGCTCAGACTAGCGGGAGCACCGGGGAGCTGTTTTTT
CSAQTSGSTGELFF
>NA|NA|TRBV15|TRBJ2-3
TGTGCCACCAGCGGGAGTGGAACAGATACGCAGTATTTT
CATSGSGTDTQYF
>NA|NA|TRBV19|TRBJ1-5
TGTGCCACCAGACGGACAACTAGCAATCAGCCCCAGCATTTT
CATRRTTSNQPQHF
>few|NA|TRBV2|TRBJ1-2
TGTGCCAGCAGTGAAGCGCGCGGGGGCAACTATGGCTACACCTTC
CASSEARGGNYGYTF
>few|TRBD1|TRBV5-4|TRBJ1-1
TGTGCCAGCAGCGGGGCAGGGGGGAGGACTGAAGCTTTCTTT
CASSGAGGRTEAFF
>few|TRBD1|TRBV20-1|TRBJ1-3
TGCAGTGCTAGAGACTCACAGGGGAGCCCCGACACCATATATTTT
CSARDSQGSPDTIYF
>NA|TRBD2|TRBV20-1|TRBJ2-7
TGCAGTGCTCCAACTAGCGGCTCCTACGAGCAGTACTTC
CSAPTSGSYEQYF
>few|TRBD1|TRBV7-3|TRBJ2-1
TGTGCCAGCAGCTCTGGACAGGGCTTCTACAATGAGCAGTTCTTC
CASSSGQGFYNEQFF
>NA|NA|TRBV24-1|TRBJ1-2
TGTGCCACCAGTGATGGCAGGGACTATGGCTACACCTTC
CATSDGRDYGYTF
>few|TRBD2|TRBV7-2|TRBJ2-3
TGTGCCAGCAGCTTACGCCCGACTAGCGGAGCTACGCAGTATTTT
CASSLRPTSGATQYF
>NA|TRBD2|TRBV5-1|TRBJ2-7
TGCGCCAGCAGCTTGGGACCCCGGGGGGCCTACGAGCAGTACTTC
CASSLGPRGAYEQYF
>few|NA|TRBV20-1|TRBJ2-3
TGCAGTGCTAGACGGGGAATAGCAGGAAGCACAGATACGCAGTATTTT
CSARRGIAGSTDTQYF
>NA|TRBD1|TRBV29-1|TRBJ1-1
TGCAGCGTTGAACCCCGGGACAGGGGAAGCACTGAAGCTTTCTTT
CSVEPRDRGSTEAFF
>many|NA|TRBV12-3/TRBV12-4|TRBJ2-5
TGTGCCAGCAGTTCAAGTGTAGGCCAGGCCCAGTACTTC
CASSSSVGQAQYF
>NA|NA|TRBV7-6|TRBJ2-7
TGTGCCAGCAGCTTAGCATCCGGGAGAGACTACGAGCAGTACTTC
CASSLASGRDYEQYF
>few|NA|TRBV7-2|TRBJ1-5
TGTGCCAGCAGCTTAGACCAGGGTGGCAATCAGCCCCAGCATTTT
CASSLDQGGNQPQHF
>few|TRBD2|TRBV5-5|TRBJ2-3
TGTGCCAGCAGCTCGTTAGCGGGAGGAATGGCAGATACGCAGTATTTT
CASSSLAGGMADTQYF
>few|NA|TRBV11-2|TRBJ1-5
TGTGCCAGCAGCCTAGGGAGGAGTCAGCCCCAGCATTTT
CASSLGRSQPQHF
>NA|TRBD1|TRBV3-1|TRBJ1-1
TGTGCCAGCAGCCGAAACAGGGGGCGCACTGAAGCTTTCTTT
CASSRNRGRTEAFF
>few|NA|TRBV11-1|TRBJ1-5
TGTGCCAGCAGCTTAGCGCCTGATCAGCCCCAGCATTTT
CASSLAPDQPQHF
>once|NA|TRBV19|TRBJ2-1
TGTGCCAGTATAAAACCGGACGACAATGAGCAGTTCTTC
CASIKPDDNEQFF
>many|TRBD2|TRBV9|TRBJ2-1
TGTGCCAGCAGCCCCCCCGGGAGGGTTAGCTCCTACAATGAGCAGTTCTTC
CASSPPGRVSSYNEQFF
>few|NA|TRBV10-3|TRBJ2-7
TGTGCCATCAGTGAGTCGTTGGTAGGGGCCTCCTCCTACGAGCAGTACTTC
CAISESLVGASSYEQYF
>few|NA|TRBV7-6|TRBJ1-2
TGTGCCAGCAGCTTTGGCCGGGGGTCCAATGGCTACACCTTC
CASSFGRGSNGYTF
>many|NA|TRBV7-9|TRBJ2-2
TGTGCCAGCAGCTTGGTCCAGGGCACCGGGGAGCTGTTTTTT
CASSLVQGTGELFF
>many|NA|TRBV5-4|TRBJ2-5
TGTGCCAGCAGCGGGCCGGGGGCGCTCTCGGAGACCCAGTACTTC
CASSGPGALSETQYF
>few|NA|TRBV3-1|TRBJ2-7
TGTGCCAGCAGCTCGAGGGGCGTAGAGCAGTACTTC
CASSSRGVEQYF
>few|NA|TRBV14|TRBJ2-3
TGTGCCAGCAGCCAAGTCCAGGGGAGCACAGATACGCAGTATTTT
CASSQVQGSTDTQYF
>many|TRBD2|TRBV7-9|TRBJ2-3
TGTGCCAGCAGCTTATCCCGGGAGGGGACAGATACGCAGTATTTT
CASSLSREGTDTQYF
>many|TRBD1|TRBV9|TRBJ2-3
TGTGCCAGCAGCGTAGTAGGGGACAGGGCGACAGATACGCAGTATTTT
CASSVVGDRATDTQYF
>NA|TRBD1|TRBV4-1|TRBJ1-3
TGCGCCAGCAGAACCCGGGACAGTCTCGATATCCTATATTTT
CASRTRDSLDILYF
>many|NA|TRBV7-9|TRBJ2-7
TGTGCCAGCAGCTTTCAGAGTACGGCCTACGAGCAGTACTTC
CASSFQSTAYEQYF
>many|TRBD2|TRBV25-1|TRBJ2-1
TGTGCCAGCAGTCGAACTAGCGGCTACAATGAGCAGTTCTTC
CASSRTSGYNEQFF
>NA|NA|TRBV6-5|TRBJ2-1
TGTGCCAGCAGTTACTCTCCAGGGAACCGGGGAGAGCAGTTCTTC
CASSYSPGNRGEQFF
>NA|NA|TRBV27|TRBJ2-1
TGTGCCAGCAGTGTCATCATTAGCTCCTACAATGAGCAGTTCTTC
CASSVIISSYNEQFF
>few|NA|TRBV27|TRBJ1-6
TGTGCCAGCAGTTTAGATCGACGGGCGGGTGATAATTCACCCCTCCACTTT
CASSLDRRAGDNSPLHF